What follows is one T cell receptor beta chain and its context. No antigen is known for it. This entry comes from a study of blood T cells in healthy people across ages. Overall study findings and caveats: Unsorted PBMCs blocked a conclusive comparison of naive and antigen-experienced cells. The donors' CMV status was not determined, possibly confounding changes in expanded clonotypes. With age, beta diversity per million T cells declined roughly linearly, significantly by 40. A strong correlation was found between TCR beta diversity and the percentage of naive T cells.

Next came a second PCR, run for about 7 to 12 cycles, which used a sample-barcoded 5' primer along with a J-beta primer mix. MiXCR was run by TCRdb on the 5' RACE reads, yielding one entry per CDR3 protein. The sample contains approximately 1,000,000 distinct CDR3 sequences, approximately 38% of which appear only once. This clonotype originated in a man younger than 35 in good health. Input material: blood.

Here the CDR3 reads CASSLEAASYNEQFF. The CDR3 nucleotides read TGCGCCAGCAGCTTGGAGGCAGCCTCATACAATGAGCAGTTCTTC. The chain links TRBV5-1 to TRBJ2-1; D unresolved. Per germline, CDR1 SGHRS and CDR2 YFSETQ. This CDR3 has 15 residues. Between the trimmed V and J ends, which lost 0 bases and 4 bases, there was a span of 11 bases.